One and the same sample provided the 10 T cell receptor beta chains below, sequenced in a study of blood T cell repertoires in COVID-19. Assay: immunoSEQ multiplex PCR; the TCRdb copy retains only in-frame clones and omits some. The data hold some 83,000 clones, with over 75% observed a single time. Sequenced material: peripheral blood. These receptor sequences come from a man aged 50 to 60 with acute or convalescent COVID-19.

This clone was seen more than once but under ten times. The chain links TRBV27 to TRBJ1-1; the D is unclear. The CDR3 spans 14 residues. V lost 3 bases and J 4 bases, leaving 12 bases between the germline ends. Germline V gene sequence: CDR1 MNHEY, CDR2 SMNVEV (reference sequence). CDR3 DNA: TGTGCCAGCAGTTTGGAGGGTTTGAGCACTGAAGCTTTCTTT. Its protein is CASSLEGLSTEAFF.

This clone was recorded once. This chain connects TRBV9 to TRBJ1-6; 8 bases are a match to TRBD1. Germline V lookup: CDR1 SGDLS, CDR2 YYNGEE. The CDR3 is 14 amino acids. Germline trimming cut 3 bases from V and 9 bases from J; bases unmatched to any gene: 5. The CDR3 spells CASSALTGGSPLHF. In DNA form, the CDR3 reads TGTGCCAGCAGCGCACTCACAGGGGGTTCACCCCTCCACTTT.

V usage is TRBV27 and J usage is TRBJ2-1; 11 nucleotides line up with TRBD2. V lost 7 bases and J lost 4; bases outside the gene matches: 6. The CDR3 runs 15 residues. CDR1 is MNHEY, CDR2 SMNVEV, per germline (reference sequence). The CDR3 DNA reads as TGTGCCAGCAAGAATAGCGGGGGGGCTTACAATGAGCAGTTCTTC. Its translation: CASKNSGGAYNEQFF.

This clone appeared a few times. The chain links TRBV7-9 to TRBJ2-1; 16 nucleotides match TRBD2. This CDR3 has 17 residues. J gave up 7 bases and V 4 bases, and 7 bases lay outside the gene matches. Germline V gene sequence: CDR1 SEHNR, CDR2 FQNEAQ (reference sequence). CDR3 sequence: CASSSGLAGGPRNEQFF. CDR3 in DNA: TGTGCCAGCAGCTCGGGACTAGCGGGGGGGCCTCGGAATGAGCAGTTCTTC.

The chain uses TRBV11-2 and TRBJ1-5; D is ambiguous. V lost 0 bases and J lost 7, with 7 bases in between. Germline CDR1 and CDR2: SGHAT and FQNNGV. The CDR3 loop spans 13 amino acids. In DNA form, the CDR3 reads TGTGCCAGCAGCTTAGAGGTCGGGCAGCCCCAGCATTTT. It specifies CASSLEVGQPQHF. The full variable domain, completed using reference TRBV11-2 and TRBJ1-5, is EAGVAQSPRYKIIEKRQSVAFWCNPISGHATLYWYQQILGQGPKLLIQFQNNGVVDDSQLPKDRFSAERLKGVDSTLKIQPAKLEDSAVYLCASSLEVGQPQHFGDGTRLSIL.

The V and J genes are TRBV5-1 and TRBJ1-1; D gene uncertain. Germline V gives CDR1 SGHRS, CDR2 YFSETQ. CDR3 length: 14 residues. V lost 3 bases and J lost 2, with 11 bases in between. In nucleotides, the CDR3 is TGCGCCAGCAGCTACCTCCCAGAAAACACTGAAGCTTTCTTT. It translates to CASSYLPENTEAFF.

The chain combines TRBV4-3 with TRBJ2-1; 11 positions match TRBD1. The junction had 9 bases not matched to a gene; V was cut back by 2 bases and J by 9 bases. The CDR3 extends over 16 amino acids. From germline, CDR1 is LGHNA and CDR2 YSLEER. CDR3 nucleotides: TGCGCCAGCAGCCAAAACGGACAGGGGGCAGCGGGTGAGCAGTTCTTC. This gives the protein CASSQNGQGAAGEQFF.

The CDR3 here is CASSETSGVQYF. CDR3 DNA sequence: TGCGCCAGCAGTGAAACTAGCGGTGTGCAGTATTTT. The chain couples TRBV10-2 to TRBJ2-3, with TRBD2 matching over 8 bases. This CDR3 contains 12 residues. The germline V gene encodes CDR1 WSHSY and CDR2 SAAADI. The V and J ends lost 3 bases and 11 bases, in that order; junction bases with no gene match: 4.

Here the CDR3 reads CASSNAETGENTEAFF. CDR3 DNA sequence: TGTGCCAGCAGTAACGCTGAGACAGGGGAGAACACTGAAGCTTTCTTT. The rearrangement links TRBV7-3 to TRBJ1-1, with 8 nucleotides matching TRBD1. The CDR3 covers 16 residues. The ends lost 6 bases at V and 1 base at J; junction bases unmatched: 10. Germline CDR1 SGHTA, CDR2 FQGTGA. The variable domain in full, completed from reference TRBV7-3 and TRBJ1-1, reads GAGVSQTPSNKVTEKGKYVELRCDPISGHTALYWYRQSLGQGPEFLIYFQGTGAADDSGLPNDRFFAVRPEGSVSTLKIQRTERGDSAVYLCASSNAETGENTEAFFGQGTRLTVV.

The chain couples TRBV27 to TRBJ1-2; D unresolved. With 3 bases removed from V and 6 bases from J, the gap between germline ends came to 20 bases. The V gene's germline CDR1 is MNHEY and CDR2 SMNVEV (reference sequence). The CDR3 length is 16 residues. CDR3 nucleotides: TGTGCCAGCAGTTTGATTTTGGGGAGTAGGTTGGATGGCTACACCTTC. As protein: CASSLILGSRLDGYTF.